The sequence of this T cell receptor (beta chain) was determined in a study of regulatory and conventional T cells in RAG deficiency. Study outcomes and limitations: In Omenn syndrome, sorted "Tregs" may be peripherally activated cells. Shannon entropy was markedly lower and Simpson indices higher in RAG-deficient patients than control T-cell subsets. Other subsets showed roughly 10-fold reductions, but Treg unique TCR beta sequences fell 95 to 100-fold in these patients. Patient subsets had shorter CDR3s; Omenn Treg-Tconv overlap exceeded 75%.

The CDR3 runs 14 residues. The germline V and J ends were trimmed by 0 bases and 2 bases, with 4 bases remaining between them. Per germline, CDR1 MNHEY and CDR2 SVGAGI. This clone was observed a single time. The antigen is not known. The sorted regulatory T cells were CD4+, CD25-high and CD127-low, with genomic DNA sequenced. The method was immunoSEQ multiplex PCR; TCRdb's version includes in-frame clones alone and lacks a portion of them. This table has 15,000 to 20,000 clones, over 80% appearing once. This same sample was also part of a study on regulatory T cells. That source adds: The primer mix had 52 TRBV and 13 TRBJ primers.

Sequencing was done on a sample of Tregs sorted from blood. This receptor was taken from a human donor in good health. The genes are TRBV6-5 and TRBJ1-4; D unclear. The DNA of the CDR3 is TGTGCCAGCAGTTACTCCGGTACTAATGAAAAACTGTTTTTT. The encoded protein is CASSYSGTNEKLFF.